Below, 9 T cell receptor beta chains from the same sample are listed, as sequenced in a study of post-analysis software for immune sequencing data. Study-wide points: In patients, TRBV5-6, TRBV5-1 and TRBV20-1 belonged to four or five TRBV segments found more frequently than in controls.

Their target antigens are unknown. TCR beta cDNA libraries included unique molecular identifiers. One entry per CDR3 protein, called by TCRdb with MiXCR from the PCR reads. The top ten hold around 0.56% of the sample, which has roughly 730,000 distinct CDR3 sequences, 25% to 30% seen once. Sequencing input: blood. These receptors all come from a girl aged 5-17 years with multiple sclerosis.

The chain joins TRBV20-1 to TRBJ2-1; the D is unclear. The germline CDR1 and CDR2 sequences are DFQATT and SNEGSKA (reference sequence). Trimming left V 0 bases short and J 2 bases short, with 5 bases between. The CDR3 has 13 amino acids. The CDR3 region has the DNA TGCAGTGCTAGAGATAGCACCTACAATGAGCAGTTCTTC. It translates to CSARDSTYNEQFF.

The chain is built from TRBV20-1 and TRBJ1-4; D is uncertain. The CDR3 spans 14 residues. Germline V gives CDR1 DFQATT, CDR2 SNEGSKA (reference sequence). Trimming stripped 0 bases from V and 6 bases from J, with 11 bases between. The CDR3 region is CSAREPRVDEKLFF. Here the CDR3 DNA reads TGCAGTGCTAGAGAGCCTAGGGTGGATGAAAAACTGTTTTTT.

The rearrangement uses TRBV7-8 and TRBJ2-3; weak D call: TRBD2 (6 bases). V lost 5 bases and J lost 6, with 24 bases in between. CDR1 SGHVS and CDR2 FQNEAQ come from the germline V gene. This CDR3 spans 17 amino acids. CDR3 loop: CASSKTSGSGVYDTQYF. CDR3 sequence (DNA): TGTGCCAGCAGCAAGACTAGTGGGAGTGGAGTATATGATACGCAGTATTTT. Combining the CDR3 with reference TRBV7-8 and TRBJ2-3 gives the whole variable domain GAGVSQSPRYKVAKRGQDVALRCDPISGHVSLFWYQQALGQGPEFLTYFQNEAQLDKSGLPSDRFFAERPEGSVSTLKIQRTQQEDSAVYLCASSKTSGSGVYDTQYFGPGTRLTVL.

This sequence joins TRBV20-1 and TRBJ2-3; D not resolved. This CDR3 is built from 14 residues. Germline V gives CDR1 DFQATT, CDR2 SNEGSKA (reference sequence). V shed 2 bases and J shed 4 bases, with 13 bases lying between them. In DNA form, the CDR3 reads TGCAGTGCTAGATTAGCCCGGCCCCCAGATACGCAGTATTTT. Encoded protein: CSARLARPPDTQYF.

With respect to this clonotype: A much larger clone sits a single nucleotide away, making a read error possible. The CDR3 protein is CASSSVVSGTVPYEQYF. The CDR3 DNA sequence: TGCGCCAGCAGCTCGGTTGTTAGCGGGACCGTTCCCTACGAGCAGTACTTC. The rearrangement uses TRBV5-1 and TRBJ2-7; 8 nucleotides match TRBD2. Germline V gene data show CDR1 as SGHRS and CDR2 as YFSETQ. The CDR3 has 17 amino acids. J lost 2 bases, V lost 3 bases, and 13 bases had no gene match.

About this clonotype: Being one base from a much bigger clone, this may be a read error. The chain couples TRBV12-3 or TRBV12-4 to TRBJ2-1, with TRBD2 as a possible D gene (5 bases). Trimming removed 3 bases from V and 10 bases from J, with 16 bases in between. The CDR3 contains 14 residues. CDR3 in amino acids: CASSFRSREYEQFF. CDR3 coding DNA: TGTGCCAGCAGTTTTCGTTCACGGGAATACGAGCAGTTCTTC.

This clonotype has a count of ten or more. This sequence joins TRBV11-2 and TRBJ2-5; D is uncertain. The CDR3 length is 11 residues. The germline V gene encodes CDR1 SGHAT and CDR2 FQNNGV. Between the trimmed V and J ends, which lost 8 bases and 5 bases, there was a span of 9 bases. The CDR3 DNA reads as TGTGCCAGCTCCACTCTGGAGACCCAGTACTTC. Residues: CASSTLETQYF. Variable domain in full (rest from reference TRBV11-2 and TRBJ2-5): EAGVAQSPRYKIIEKRQSVAFWCNPISGHATLYWYQQILGQGPKLLIQFQNNGVVDDSQLPKDRFSAERLKGVDSTLKIQPAKLEDSAVYLCASSTLETQYFGPGTRLLVL.

This clonotype was seen a few times. CDR3 amino acids: CSAWRGGIAKNIQYF. CDR3 bases: TGCAGTGCTTGGAGAGGGGGTATAGCCAAAAACATTCAGTACTTC. J is TRBJ2-4 and V is TRBV20-1; a weak D match, TRBD1 (6 bases). The V end lost 5 bases, the J end lost 0 bases, and 14 bases lay between the germline ends. This CDR3 has 15 residues. Germline V lookup: CDR1 DFQATT, CDR2 SNEGSKA (reference sequence).

This clonotype was counted between two and nine times. The CDR3 nucleotides are TGTGCCAGCATGAACCCGTACAATGAGCAGTTCTTC. Protein sequence: CASMNPYNEQFF. The chain links TRBV2 to TRBJ2-1; no clear D. Trimming pared 7 bases from V and 4 bases from J, leaving 8 bases between. The CDR3 runs 12 residues. Germline loops: CDR1 SNHLY, CDR2 FYNNEI.